This T cell receptor beta chain was profiled in a study of T cells in narcolepsy. Across the study: Donors had narcolepsy type 1 or type 2, or were healthy controls. Study observations and caveats: Same-patient CSF and blood CD4+ T cell clonotypes included HCRT-specific and TRIB2-specific autoreactive ones. Blood of same and different patients, but not healthy controls, reportedly held recurring autoreactive clonotypes.

In the case of this clone: The target antigen is unknown.

The V gene's germline CDR1 is LNHDA and CDR2 SQIVND (reference sequence). This CDR3 region has 13 residues. V was pared by 0 bases and J by 6 bases, with 6 bases between. Produced via immunoSEQ multiplex PCR; TCRdb's table is partial and in-frame only. This sample has 12,000 or so clones, with approximately 94% found just once. The TCR sequence derives from a human donor with narcolepsy. Sequenced input: CD45RA- memory CD4+ T cells from PBMCs. The chain uses TRBV19 and TRBJ1-5, with D uncertain. The CDR3 spells CASSIEVFQPQHF. CDR3 DNA: TGTGCCAGTAGTATAGAAGTCTTTCAGCCCCAGCATTTT. The variable domain in full, with the rest retrieved from reference TRBV19 and TRBJ1-5, is DGGITQSPKYLFRKEGQNVTLSCEQNLNHDAMYWYRQDPGQGLRLIYYSQIVNDFQKGDIAEGYSVSREKKESFPLTVTSAQKNPTAFYLCASSIEVFQPQHFGDGTRLSIL.